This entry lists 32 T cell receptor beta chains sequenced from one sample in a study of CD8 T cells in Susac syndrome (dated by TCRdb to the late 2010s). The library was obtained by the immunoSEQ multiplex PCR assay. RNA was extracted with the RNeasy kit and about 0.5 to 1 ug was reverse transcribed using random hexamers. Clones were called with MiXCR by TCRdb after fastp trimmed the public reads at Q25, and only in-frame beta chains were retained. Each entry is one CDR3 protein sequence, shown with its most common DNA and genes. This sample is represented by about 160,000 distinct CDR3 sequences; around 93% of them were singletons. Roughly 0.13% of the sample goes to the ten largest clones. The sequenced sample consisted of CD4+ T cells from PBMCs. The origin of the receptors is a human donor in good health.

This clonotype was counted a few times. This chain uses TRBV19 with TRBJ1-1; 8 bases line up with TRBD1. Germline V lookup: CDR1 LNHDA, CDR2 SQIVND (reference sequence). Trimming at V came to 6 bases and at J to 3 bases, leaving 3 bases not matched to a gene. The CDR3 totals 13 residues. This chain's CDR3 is CASSGQGHTEAFF. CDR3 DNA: TGTGCCAGTAGCGGACAGGGCCACACTGAAGCTTTCTTT.

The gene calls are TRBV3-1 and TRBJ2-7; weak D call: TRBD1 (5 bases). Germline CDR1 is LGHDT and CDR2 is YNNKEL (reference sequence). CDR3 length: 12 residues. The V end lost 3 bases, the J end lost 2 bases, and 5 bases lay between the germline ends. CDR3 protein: CASSQTAYEQYF. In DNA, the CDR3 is TGTGCCAGCAGCCAGACAGCCTACGAGCAGTACTTC.

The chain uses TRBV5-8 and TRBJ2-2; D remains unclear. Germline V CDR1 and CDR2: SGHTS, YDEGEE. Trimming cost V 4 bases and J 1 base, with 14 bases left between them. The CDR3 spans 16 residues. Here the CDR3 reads CASSVGEGQNTGELFF. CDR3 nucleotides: TGTGCCAGCAGCGTTGGAGAAGGGCAGAACACCGGGGAGCTGTTTTTT.

In nucleotides, the CDR3 is TGTGCCAGCGGAACAAAGACCCAGTACTTC. Its translation: CASGTKTQYF. The chain joins TRBV2 to TRBJ2-5; the D is unclear. Germline V gene lookup returns CDR1 SNHLY and CDR2 FYNNEI. The CDR3 is 10 amino acids. The V end was cut by 8 bases, the J end by 6 bases, with 7 bases between.

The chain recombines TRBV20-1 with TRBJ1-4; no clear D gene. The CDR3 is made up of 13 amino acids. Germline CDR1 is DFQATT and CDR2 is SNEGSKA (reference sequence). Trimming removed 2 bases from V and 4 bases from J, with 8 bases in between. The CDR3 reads CSARSASNEKLFF. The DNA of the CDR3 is TGCAGTGCTAGATCGGCGAGTAATGAAAAACTGTTTTTT.

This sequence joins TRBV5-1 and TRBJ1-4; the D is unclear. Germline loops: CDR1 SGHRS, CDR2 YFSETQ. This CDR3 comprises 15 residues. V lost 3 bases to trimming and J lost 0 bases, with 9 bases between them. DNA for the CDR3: TGCGCCAGCAGCTCCCAGTCTTCAACTAATGAAAAACTGTTTTTT. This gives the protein CASSSQSSTNEKLFF. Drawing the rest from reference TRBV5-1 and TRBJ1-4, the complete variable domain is KAGVTQTPRYLIKTRGQQVTLSCSPISGHRSVSWYQQTPGQGLQFLFEYFSETQRNKGNFPGRFSGRQFSNSRSEMNVSTLELGDSALYLCASSSQSSTNEKLFFGSGTQLSVL.

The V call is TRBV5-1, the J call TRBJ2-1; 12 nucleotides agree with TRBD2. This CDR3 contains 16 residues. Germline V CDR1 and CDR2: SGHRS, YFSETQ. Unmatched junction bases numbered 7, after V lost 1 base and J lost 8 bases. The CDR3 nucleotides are TGCGCCAGCAGCTTGTCGCCTAGCGGGGGGGCAGATGAGCAGTTCTTC. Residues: CASSLSPSGGADEQFF.

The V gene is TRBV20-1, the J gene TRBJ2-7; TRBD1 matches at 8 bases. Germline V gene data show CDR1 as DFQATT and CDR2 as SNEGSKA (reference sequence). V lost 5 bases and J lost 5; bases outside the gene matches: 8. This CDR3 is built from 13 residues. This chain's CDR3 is CSAQLQGANEQYF. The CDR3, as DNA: TGCAGTGCTCAACTTCAGGGGGCCAACGAGCAGTACTTC.

DNA of the CDR3: TGTGCCAGCTCACGAGGACAGGGGGCCGATCAGCCCCAGCATTTT. It yields the protein CASSRGQGADQPQHF. The gene calls are TRBV18 and TRBJ1-5; 11 nucleotides match TRBD1. Germline V lookup: CDR1 KGHSH, CDR2 LQKENI. Unmatched junction bases numbered 4, after V lost 4 bases and J lost 5 bases. CDR3 size: 15 residues.

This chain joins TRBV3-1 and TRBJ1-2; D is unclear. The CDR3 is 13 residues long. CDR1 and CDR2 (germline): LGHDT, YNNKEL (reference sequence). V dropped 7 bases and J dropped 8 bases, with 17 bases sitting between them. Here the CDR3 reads CASTPSGVGGYTF. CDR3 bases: TGTGCCAGCACCCCTTCAGGTGTAGGGGGCTACACCTTC. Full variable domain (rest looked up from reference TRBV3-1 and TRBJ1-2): DTAVSQTPKYLVTQMGNDKSIKCEQNLGHDTMYWYKQDSKKFLKIMFSYNNKELIINETVPNRFSPKSPDKAHLNLHINSLELGDSAVYFCASTPSGVGGYTFGSGTRLTVV.

CDR3 sequence (DNA): TGTGCCAGCAGCTTACGGGGCATTGGCTACACCTTC. Protein product: CASSLRGIGYTF. The genes are TRBV5-6 and TRBJ1-2; possible D gene TRBD1, 5 bases. This CDR3 comprises 12 residues. The germline V and J ends were trimmed by 2 bases and 7 bases, with 9 bases remaining between them. The germline V gene has CDR1 SGHDT and CDR2 YYEEEE.

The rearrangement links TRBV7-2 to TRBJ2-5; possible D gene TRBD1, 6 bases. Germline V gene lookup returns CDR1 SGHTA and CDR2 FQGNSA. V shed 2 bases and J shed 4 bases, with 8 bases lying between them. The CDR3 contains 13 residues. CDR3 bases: TGTGCCAGCAGCTTACTCAGGGGAGAGACCCAGTACTTC. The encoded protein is CASSLLRGETQYF.

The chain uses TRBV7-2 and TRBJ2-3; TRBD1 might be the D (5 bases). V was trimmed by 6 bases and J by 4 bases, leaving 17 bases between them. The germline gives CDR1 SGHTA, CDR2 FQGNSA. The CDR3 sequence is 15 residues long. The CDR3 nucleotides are TGTGCCAGCAGTCGCATGGGGCCAAACCCAGATACGCAGTATTTT. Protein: CASSRMGPNPDTQYF.

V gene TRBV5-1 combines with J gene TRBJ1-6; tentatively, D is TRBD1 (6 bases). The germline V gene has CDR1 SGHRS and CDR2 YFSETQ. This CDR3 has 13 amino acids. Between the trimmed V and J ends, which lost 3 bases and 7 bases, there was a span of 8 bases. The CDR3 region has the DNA TGCGCCAGCAGCTGGGACATAAATTCACCCCTCCACTTT. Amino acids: CASSWDINSPLHF. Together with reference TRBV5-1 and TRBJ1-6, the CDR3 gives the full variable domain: KAGVTQTPRYLIKTRGQQVTLSCSPISGHRSVSWYQQTPGQGLQFLFEYFSETQRNKGNFPGRFSGRQFSNSRSEMNVSTLELGDSALYLCASSWDINSPLHFGNGTRLTVT.

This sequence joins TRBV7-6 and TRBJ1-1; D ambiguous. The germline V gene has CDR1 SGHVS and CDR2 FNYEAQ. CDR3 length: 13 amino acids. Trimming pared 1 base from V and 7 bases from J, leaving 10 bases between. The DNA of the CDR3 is TGTGCCAGCAGCTTAGGGGGTAAAGGTGAAGCTTTCTTT. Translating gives CASSLGGKGEAFF.

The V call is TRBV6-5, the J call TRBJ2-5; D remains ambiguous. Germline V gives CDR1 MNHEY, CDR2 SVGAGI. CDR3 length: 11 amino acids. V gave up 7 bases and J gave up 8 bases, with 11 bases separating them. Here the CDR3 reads CASTARRTQYF. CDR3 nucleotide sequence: TGTGCCAGCACCGCCAGACGCACCCAGTACTTC.

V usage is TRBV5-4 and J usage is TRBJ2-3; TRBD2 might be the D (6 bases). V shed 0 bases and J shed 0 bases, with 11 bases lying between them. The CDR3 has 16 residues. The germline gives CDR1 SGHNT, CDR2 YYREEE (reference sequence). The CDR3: CASSLAGGTSTDTQYF. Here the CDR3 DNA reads TGTGCCAGCAGCTTGGCCGGCGGGACTAGCACAGATACGCAGTATTTT.

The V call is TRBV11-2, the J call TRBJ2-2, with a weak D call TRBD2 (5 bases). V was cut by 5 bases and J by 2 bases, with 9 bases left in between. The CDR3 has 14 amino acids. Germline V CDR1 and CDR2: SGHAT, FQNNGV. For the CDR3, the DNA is TGTGCCAGCAGCGTACTAGTTAACACCGGGGAGCTGTTTTTT. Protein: CASSVLVNTGELFF.

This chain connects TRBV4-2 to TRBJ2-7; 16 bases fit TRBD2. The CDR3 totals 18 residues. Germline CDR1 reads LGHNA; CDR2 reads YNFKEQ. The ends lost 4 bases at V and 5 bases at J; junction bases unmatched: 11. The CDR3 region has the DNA TGTGCCAGCAGCCCTGGGGGACTAGCGGGGGGGCTTGTTGACGAGCAGTACTTC. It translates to CASSPGGLAGGLVDEQYF.

The CDR3 region is CASSQENSGNNSPLHF. The CDR3 DNA is TGTGCCAGCAGCCAAGAGAACAGTGGAAATAATTCACCCCTCCACTTT. The chain couples TRBV4-2 to TRBJ1-6; no clear D. V was clipped by 0 bases and J by 5 bases, with 11 bases between them. Per the germline V gene, CDR1 is LGHNA and CDR2 is YNFKEQ. This CDR3 is built from 16 residues.

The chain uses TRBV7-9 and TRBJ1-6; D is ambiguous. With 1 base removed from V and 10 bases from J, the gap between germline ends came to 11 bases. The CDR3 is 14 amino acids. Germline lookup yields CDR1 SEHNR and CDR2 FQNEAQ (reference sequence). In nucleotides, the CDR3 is TGTGCCAGCAGCTTAGACCTCACAATCTCACCCCTCCACTTT. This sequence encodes CASSLDLTISPLHF.

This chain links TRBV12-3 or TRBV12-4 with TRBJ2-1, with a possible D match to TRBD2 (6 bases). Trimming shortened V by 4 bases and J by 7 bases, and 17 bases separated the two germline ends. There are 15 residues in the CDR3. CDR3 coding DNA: TGTGCCAGCAGTTCCCTAGCGAGCCTAGGGAATGAGCAGTTCTTC. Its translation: CASSSLASLGNEQFF.

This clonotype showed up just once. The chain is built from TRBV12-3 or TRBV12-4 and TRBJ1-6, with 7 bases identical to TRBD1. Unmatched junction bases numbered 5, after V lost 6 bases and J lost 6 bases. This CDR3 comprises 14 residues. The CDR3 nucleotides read TGTGCCAGCAGCCCGGGACAGACTAATTCACCCCTCCACTTT. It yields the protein CASSPGQTNSPLHF.

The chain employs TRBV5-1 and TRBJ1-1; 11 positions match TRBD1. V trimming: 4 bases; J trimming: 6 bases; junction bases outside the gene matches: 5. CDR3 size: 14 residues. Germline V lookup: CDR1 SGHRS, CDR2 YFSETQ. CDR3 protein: CASSGGQGAAEAFF. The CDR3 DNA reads TGCGCCAGCAGCGGAGGACAGGGGGCGGCTGAAGCTTTCTTT.

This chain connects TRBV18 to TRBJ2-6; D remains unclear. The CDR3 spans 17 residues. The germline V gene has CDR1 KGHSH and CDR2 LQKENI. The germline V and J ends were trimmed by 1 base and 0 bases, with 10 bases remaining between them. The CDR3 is CASSPQTGNSGANVLTF. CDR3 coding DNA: TGTGCCAGCTCACCACAAACCGGAAACTCTGGGGCCAACGTCCTGACTTTC.

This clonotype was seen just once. The CDR3 loop reads CSTGGPQETQYF. CDR3 DNA sequence: TGCAGTACCGGGGGCCCCCAAGAGACCCAGTACTTC. This chain links TRBV29-1 with TRBJ2-5; the D gene could be TRBD1 or TRBD2 (6 bases each). The CDR3 has 12 amino acids. Per the germline V gene, CDR1 is SQVTM and CDR2 is ANQGSEA.

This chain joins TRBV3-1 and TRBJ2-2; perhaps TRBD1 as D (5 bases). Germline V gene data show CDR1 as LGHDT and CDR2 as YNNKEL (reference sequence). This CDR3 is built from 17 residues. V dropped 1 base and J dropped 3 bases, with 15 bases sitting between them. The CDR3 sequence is CASSQGVSQGYTGELFF. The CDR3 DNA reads TGTGCCAGCAGCCAAGGGGTATCGCAGGGATACACCGGGGAGCTGTTTTTT.

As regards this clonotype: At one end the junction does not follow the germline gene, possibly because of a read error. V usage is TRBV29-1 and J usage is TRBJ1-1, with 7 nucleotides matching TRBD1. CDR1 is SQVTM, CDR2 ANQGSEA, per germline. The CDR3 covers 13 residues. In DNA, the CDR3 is TGCAGCGCACGGACAGGTTGGAGCGCTGAAGCTTGCTTT. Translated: CSARTGWSAEACF.

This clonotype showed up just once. For the CDR3, the DNA is TGCGCCAGCAGCCTTACCACTAACTATGGCTACACCTTC. This encodes CASSLTTNYGYTF. The chain has TRBV4-1 and TRBJ1-2; D unclear. Germline V gene data show CDR1 as MGHRA and CDR2 as YSYEKL. Trimming took 4 bases from V and 0 from J, leaving 6 bases between them. This CDR3 comprises 13 residues.

The CDR3 reads CASSPTGTGVGYGYTF. CDR3 DNA: TGCGCCAGCAGCCCGACCGGGACAGGGGTCGGCTATGGCTACACCTTC. The chain combines TRBV5-1 with TRBJ1-2, with 10 bases identical to TRBD1. V was pared by 4 bases and J by 4 bases, with 10 bases of the junction left unmatched. The CDR3 is made up of 16 amino acids. Germline V gene lookup returns CDR1 SGHRS and CDR2 YFSETQ.

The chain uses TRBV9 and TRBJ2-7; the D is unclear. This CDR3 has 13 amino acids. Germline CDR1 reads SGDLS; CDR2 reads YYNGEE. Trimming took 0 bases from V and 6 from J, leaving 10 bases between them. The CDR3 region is CASSVDPQSEQYF. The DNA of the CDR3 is TGTGCCAGCAGCGTAGATCCCCAGAGCGAGCAGTACTTC.

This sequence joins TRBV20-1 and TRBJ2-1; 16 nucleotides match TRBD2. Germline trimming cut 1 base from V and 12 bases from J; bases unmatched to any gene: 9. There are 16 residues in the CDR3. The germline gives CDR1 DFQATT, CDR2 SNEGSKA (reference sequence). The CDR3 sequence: CSARAPGTSGGARQFF. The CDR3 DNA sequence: TGCAGTGCTAGAGCCCCCGGGACTAGCGGGGGGGCCCGGCAGTTCTTC.